The 25 T cell receptor beta chains reported below all come from one sample, sequenced in a study of control samples from healthy donors and cancer patients. Repertoires were generated with immunoSEQ multiplex PCR, while TCRdb's copy carries only in-frame clones and drops some. The sample includes some 40,000 clones, around 80% of them seen just once. Sample: PBMCs. These receptors came from an older woman with lung cancer.

This clone is a singleton in its sample. J is TRBJ1-2 and V is TRBV15; TRBD1 is a possible D gene (5 bases). This CDR3 has 14 amino acids. Trimming removed 0 bases at V and 3 bases at J, with 8 bases between. CDR1 and CDR2 (germline): LNHNV, YYDKDF (reference sequence). The CDR3 reads CATSRDLGDYGYTF. For the CDR3, the DNA is TGTGCCACCAGCAGAGATTTAGGGGACTATGGCTACACCTTC.

The CDR3 protein is CASSGLTSGRHEQYF. CDR3 coding DNA: TGTGCCAGCAGCGGATTGACTAGCGGGAGACACGAGCAGTACTTC. The chain couples TRBV9 to TRBJ2-7; 12 bases line up with TRBD2. The CDR3 loop spans 15 amino acids. Germline-derived CDR1 and CDR2 are SGDLS and YYNGEE. V shed 3 bases, J shed 5 bases, and the junction held 6 bases outside the gene matches.

The chain uses TRBV7-9 and TRBJ2-3; D perhaps matches TRBD1 (5 bases). Germline lookup yields CDR1 SEHNR and CDR2 FQNEAQ (reference sequence). Trimming removed 4 bases at V and 3 bases at J, with 8 bases between. This CDR3 is built from 13 residues. The CDR3 DNA follows: TGTGCCAGCAGCTCAAGACAGACAGATACGCAGTATTTT. It specifies CASSSRQTDTQYF.

CDR3 residues: CASSDNRVPTGELFF. The CDR3 coding sequence is TGTGCCAGCAGTGACAACAGGGTACCCACCGGGGAGCTGTTTTTT. The chain combines TRBV25-1 with TRBJ2-2, with TRBD1 as a possible D gene (6 bases). Per the germline V gene, CDR1 is MGHDK and CDR2 is SYGVNS. V was cut by 3 bases and J by 4 bases, with 12 bases left in between. CDR3 size: 15 residues.

This chain links TRBV21-1 with TRBJ2-3; the table's D call, TRBD1, was not checked against the DNA. TRBV21-1 is noted as a pseudogene. The CDR3 consists of 11 residues. The DNA for the CDR3 is TGTGCCAGAAACAGGGACAATACGCAGTATTTT. It yields the protein CARNRDNTQYF.

This chain uses TRBV6-2 or TRBV6-3 with TRBJ2-4; TRBD2 matches at 13 bases. The junction had 16 bases not matched to a gene; V was cut back by 2 bases and J by 6 bases. CDR1 is MNHEY and CDR2 is SVGEGT in the germline V gene. This CDR3 comprises 20 residues. CDR3 in amino acids: CASSYRLGGLAGVGGNIQYF. The CDR3 DNA follows: TGTGCCAGCAGTTACAGGTTGGGAGGACTAGCGGGAGTCGGGGGAAACATTCAGTACTTC.

The chain's CDR3 is CASSPQVEDSPLHF. The DNA for the CDR3 is TGTGCCAGCAGCCCCCAGGTTGAAGATTCACCCCTCCACTTT. V and J are TRBV9 and TRBJ1-6; no definite D call. Germline V gene data show CDR1 as SGDLS and CDR2 as YYNGEE. Trimming stripped 4 bases from V and 8 bases from J, with 13 bases between. The CDR3 sequence is 14 residues long.

The rearrangement links TRBV29-1 to TRBJ2-7; D possibly corresponds to TRBD1 (6 bases). CDR3 length: 14 amino acids. Trimming shortened V by 4 bases and J by 1 base, and 14 bases separated the two germline ends. CDR1 is SQVTM, CDR2 ANQGSEA, per germline. DNA for the CDR3: TGCAGCGTTGGACCCCCAGGGGAATCCTACGAGCAGTACTTC. Translation: CSVGPPGESYEQYF.

The V gene is TRBV6-2 or TRBV6-3, the J gene TRBJ1-5; D might be TRBD1 (5 bases). This CDR3 comprises 15 residues. V lost 2 bases, J lost 7 bases, and 15 bases lay in between. The V gene's germline CDR1 is MNHEY and CDR2 SVGEGT. The CDR3 is CASSYDGTYDQPQHF. In nucleotides, the CDR3 is TGTGCCAGCAGTTACGACGGGACTTATGACCAGCCCCAGCATTTT.

The rearrangement uses TRBV29-1 and TRBJ2-5; 7 nucleotides align to TRBD2. The CDR3 is 13 amino acids. Losses at the gene ends were 5 bases for V and 4 bases for J; bases not matched to a gene: 7. CDR1 SQVTM and CDR2 ANQGSEA come from the germline V gene. Here the CDR3 DNA reads TGCAGCGTTATAAGACTAGCCGGAGAGACCCAGTACTTC. It is translated as CSVIRLAGETQYF.

This clone was observed once. CDR3 residues: CASSVSDRWPQYF. The CDR3 coding sequence is TGTGCCAGCAGCGTTTCCGACAGGTGGCCCCAGTACTTC. The chain links TRBV9 to TRBJ2-7, with a weak D call TRBD1 (6 bases). The CDR3 length is 13 residues. The V gene lost 2 bases and the J gene lost 10 bases, with 16 bases spanning the gap. Germline assignment: CDR1 SGDLS and CDR2 YYNGEE.

CDR3 bases: TGCGCCAGCCTCCGGGGAGACGGCCAAGAGACCCAGTACTTC. It yields the protein CASLRGDGQETQYF. The chain uses TRBV5-1 and TRBJ2-5, with D possibly matching TRBD2 (5 bases). The V end lost 7 bases, the J end lost 1 base, and 14 bases lay between the germline ends. Looked up from germline, CDR1 is SGHRS and CDR2 is YFSETQ. This CDR3 region has 14 residues.

This chain links TRBV19 with TRBJ1-1, with D unresolved. V lost 3 bases, J lost 0 bases, and 11 bases lay in between. Germline assignment: CDR1 LNHDA and CDR2 SQIVND (reference sequence). This CDR3 spans 15 amino acids. The CDR3 DNA sequence: TGTGCCAGTAGTATTTCCCGAGCCATGAACACTGAAGCTTTCTTT. The encoded protein is CASSISRAMNTEAFF.

The chain employs TRBV5-1 and TRBJ1-2; TRBD1 agrees at 7 bases. The junction had 13 bases not matched to a gene; V was cut back by 3 bases and J by 8 bases. The CDR3 covers 15 residues. Per germline, CDR1 SGHRS and CDR2 YFSETQ. The CDR3 here is CASSSNWDSLTGYTF. The CDR3, as DNA: TGCGCCAGCAGCTCAAATTGGGACAGTCTGACCGGCTACACCTTC.

CDR3 nucleotides: TGTGCCAGCAGCTTAGGGACAGGGAACACTGAAGCTTTCTTT. It encodes CASSLGTGNTEAFF. This chain links TRBV11-3 with TRBJ1-1, with TRBD1 identical over 7 bases. The CDR3 contains 14 residues. J gave up 1 base and V 1 base, and 0 bases lay outside the gene matches. Per the germline V gene, CDR1 is SGHNT and CDR2 is YENEEA. The complete variable domain, with remaining parts taken from reference TRBV11-3 and TRBJ1-1, reads EAGVVQSPRYKIIEKKQPVAFWCNPISGHNTLYWYLQNLGQGPELLIRYENEEAVDDSQLPKDRFSAERLKGVDSTLKIQPAELGDSAVYLCASSLGTGNTEAFFGQGTRLTVV.

This chain connects TRBV9 to TRBJ2-5; D gene ambiguous. The germline CDR1 and CDR2 sequences are SGDLS and YYNGEE. The CDR3 sequence is 9 residues long. V was clipped by 7 bases and J by 5 bases, with 3 bases between them. CDR3 nucleotides: TGTGCCAGCGGGGAGACCCAGTACTTC. Its translation: CASGETQYF.

This rearrangement joins TRBV7-2 to TRBJ1-5; D gene uncertain. This CDR3 spans 14 amino acids. Germline lookup yields CDR1 SGHTA and CDR2 FQGNSA. Trimming left V 1 base short and J 7 bases short, with 11 bases between. The CDR3 sequence is CASSLESGNQPQHF. For the CDR3, the DNA is TGTGCCAGCAGCTTAGAATCGGGGAACCAGCCCCAGCATTTT.

The chain links TRBV2 to TRBJ1-3, with D hard to call. V was pared by 3 bases and J by 0 bases, with 9 bases between. The CDR3 is 15 amino acids. CDR1 is SNHLY, CDR2 FYNNEI, per germline. The CDR3 DNA follows: TGTGCCAGCAGTGAGGCGGGGAGCTCTGGAAACACCATATATTTT. Its translation is CASSEAGSSGNTIYF.

This clone has a single count. The chain has TRBV9 and TRBJ1-1; D is perhaps TRBD1 (6 bases). V lost 3 bases and J 1 base, leaving 10 bases between the germline ends. CDR1 SGDLS and CDR2 YYNGEE come from the germline V gene. CDR3 length: 14 amino acids. The CDR3 region is CASSEGEANTEAFF. The CDR3 DNA reads TGTGCCAGCAGCGAGGGGGAGGCGAACACTGAAGCTTTCTTT.

This chain uses TRBV10-1 with TRBJ2-1; D possibly corresponds to TRBD2 (5 bases). Germline CDR1 and CDR2: WNHNN and SYGVQD (reference sequence). The ends were cut back, 5 bases at V and 7 bases at J, with 12 bases in the middle. CDR3 length equals 13 residues. The CDR3 nucleotides are TGCGCCAGCAGTTATACTAGTCAAAATGAGCAGTTCTTC. Translating gives CASSYTSQNEQFF.

This chain connects TRBV6-5 to TRBJ2-2; D is uncertain. Trimming stripped 5 bases from V and 3 bases from J, with 10 bases between. Germline V gene data show CDR1 as MNHEY and CDR2 as SVGAGI. CDR3 length equals 14 residues. CDR3 coding DNA: TGTGCCAGCAGTCCAGACCCTTACACCGGGGAGCTGTTTTTT. The encoded protein is CASSPDPYTGELFF.

The V and J genes are TRBV18 and TRBJ1-6; 8 positions match TRBD1. Losses at the gene ends were 2 bases for V and 10 bases for J; bases not matched to a gene: 7. This CDR3 contains 15 residues. In germline, CDR1 is KGHSH, CDR2 LQKENI. CDR3 loop: CASSPSTGADSPLHF. The CDR3 region has the DNA TGTGCCAGCTCACCATCGACAGGGGCAGACTCACCCCTCCACTTT.

This clone was observed once. J is TRBJ2-7 and V is TRBV19, with 9 bases that match TRBD2. V lost 4 bases, J lost 3 bases, and 13 bases stayed unmatched. Germline V gene sequence: CDR1 LNHDA, CDR2 SQIVND (reference sequence). This CDR3 has 17 residues. Here the CDR3 reads CASSTRRREGLFYEQYF. In DNA, the CDR3 is TGTGCCAGTAGTACCCGACGGCGGGAGGGCCTATTCTACGAGCAGTACTTC.

This chain connects TRBV27 to TRBJ2-3; D unclear. The germline CDR1 and CDR2 sequences are MNHEY and SMNVEV (reference sequence). The CDR3 spans 14 residues. V dropped 4 bases and J dropped 4 bases, with 12 bases sitting between them. CDR3 sequence reads: CASSSPSNPDTQYF. The CDR3 DNA sequence: TGTGCCAGCAGTTCCCCCTCGAACCCAGATACGCAGTATTTT.

The chain uses TRBV4-1 and TRBJ1-2; 8 bases are a match to TRBD1. This CDR3 is 15 amino acids long. Germline V CDR1 and CDR2: MGHRA, YSYEKL. J was trimmed by 3 bases and V by 3 bases; bases with no gene match: 6. In nucleotides, the CDR3 is TGCGCCAGCAGCCACAATGACAGGGGCGACTATGGCTACACCTTC. The encoded protein is CASSHNDRGDYGYTF.